This TCR beta chain originates from a study of radiation and T cells in renal cell carcinoma. Study-wide results and caveats: Without pretreatment biopsies, baseline tumor clonotype presence was undetermined. Top tumor clonotypes rose in blood 2 weeks post-radiation, then contracted.

This CDR3 comprises 16 residues. Trimming cost V 2 bases and J 8 bases; bases outside gene matches: 11. Germline V gene sequence: CDR1 WSHSY, CDR2 SAAADI. Here immunoSEQ multiplex PCR was the method, and the copy in TCRdb shows in-frame clones only, minus some. The sample has under 200,000 clones, about 85% seen once; the top ten hold around 10%. The time point here: blood 4 weeks post-SBRT, at nephrectomy. Treatment specified: 15 Gy SBRT to primary tumor, nephrectomy 4 weeks later. Nephrectomy followed 15 Gy stereotactic body radiation by 4 weeks. The patient's renal cell carcinoma had clear cell pathology. With respect to this clone: Its target is unknown.

This sample comprised blood, obtained from a patient whose treatment included radiotherapy and nephrectomy. The chain carries TRBV10-2 and TRBJ1-3, with 8 positions matching TRBD1. This TCR came from a woman between 50 and 59 years old with renal cell carcinoma. The CDR3 reads CASSENRGSGGDTIYF. CDR3 nucleotides: TGCGCCAGCAGTGAGAACAGGGGGTCTGGAGGGGACACCATATATTTT.